What follows are 2 T cell receptor beta chains derived from one specimen sequenced in a study of blood T cell repertoires in COVID-19. Assay: immunoSEQ multiplex PCR; the TCRdb copy retains only in-frame clones and omits some. In the table there are 250,000 to 350,000 clones, approximately 84% of which are singletons. Sequenced material: peripheral blood. These receptors were collected from a human donor with COVID-19, enrolled during active disease. The donor label of this sample is uncertain.

This clone was seen a single time. CDR3 protein: CAWSVLGGRSSWGADTQYF. DNA for the CDR3: TGTGCCTGGAGTGTACTGGGCGGGAGGTCCAGTTGGGGGGCAGATACGCAGTATTTT. The genes are TRBV30 and TRBJ2-3, with 8 bases fitting TRBD2. CDR3 length: 19 residues. Germline V gene lookup returns CDR1 GTSNPN and CDR2 SVGIG (reference sequence). Trimming removed 0 bases from V and 4 bases from J; junction bases left unmatched: 18.

The rearrangement uses TRBV7-8 and TRBJ2-1, with 7 nucleotides matching TRBD2. From germline, CDR1 is SGHVS and CDR2 FQNEAQ. The trim removed 2 bases at V and 2 bases at J, leaving 3 bases unmatched. CDR3 length: 15 residues. The CDR3 DNA is TGTGCCAGCAGCTTACTAGCGGAAACCTACAATGAGCAGTTCTTC. Translating it yields CASSLLAETYNEQFF. The full variable domain, in which reference TRBV7-8 and TRBJ2-1 provide the parts outside the CDR3, is GAGVSQSPRYKVAKRGQDVALRCDPISGHVSLFWYQQALGQGPEFLTYFQNEAQLDKSGLPSDRFFAERPEGSVSTLKIQRTQQEDSAVYLCASSLLAETYNEQFFGPGTRLTVL.